This T cell receptor beta chain was obtained from a study of PD-1 and CTLA-4 blockade in melanoma (dated by TCRdb to about 2021). Background on the whole study: The study compared how PD-1 blockade and CTLA-4 blockade affected the melanoma-reactive CD8 T cell response in patients with melanoma.

Germline trimming: 1 base from V, 1 base from J; junction bases outside gene matches: 5. Taken from cysteine to phenylalanine, the CDR3 has 17 residues. Only the CDR3 DNA stays, 51 bases, in frame from base 1. Via the germline V gene, CDR1 is KGHDR and CDR2 SFDVKD. Library prep was done by the immunoSEQ multiplex PCR assay. As stored in TCRdb, this immuneACCESS dataset retains in-frame rearrangements with V and J assigned. A fraction of the clones does not appear; measured against another copy, unresolved V genes explain less than half of the discrepancy, and the remainder lacks a known reason. In all, the sample holds 15,000 to 20,000 clones, and more than 65% of those were seen once. The ten largest clones add up to approximately 16% of the sample. With regard to this clone: What this receptor recognizes is not known. No base-level quality is on record; no much larger clone is a single base apart.

The sample was CD8+ T cells from peripheral blood, taken before anti-PD-1 treatment. This TCR was recovered from a human donor with melanoma. Here the chain combines TRBV24-1 and TRBJ2-3, with 9 middle bases fitting TRBD2. The nucleotide sequence is given as TGTGCCACCAGTGATTTCTTAGCGGGGGACGGCACAGATACGCAGTATTTT. The resulting protein is CATSDFLAGDGTDTQYF.